The clone carrying this T cell receptor beta chain has just a few counts. V was pared by 1 base and J by 6 bases, with 3 bases of the junction left unmatched. Germline loops: CDR1 SGHAT, CDR2 FQNNGV. This CDR3 has 14 residues. This table comes from immunoSEQ multiplex PCR, and its TCRdb copy is limited to in-frame clones, with some not included. The table records 45,000 or so clones, around 90% of them present only once. This sample is part of a study of OX40 agonist ivuxolimab in advanced cancers. The specimen comprised CD4+ or CD8+ T cells sorted from blood, sampled in a trial of the OX40 agonist ivuxolimab. The receptor comes from an adult with an advanced solid tumor such as melanoma, head and neck, liver or kidney cancer. The V and J genes are TRBV11-2 and TRBJ2-1; 7 bases match TRBD1. This chain's CDR3 is CASSLGQGGNEQFF. The CDR3 nucleotides read TGTGCCAGCAGCTTAGGACAGGGTGGCAATGAGCAGTTCTTC. The entire variable domain, with the rest obtained from reference TRBV11-2 and TRBJ2-1, is as follows: EAGVAQSPRYKIIEKRQSVAFWCNPISGHATLYWYQQILGQGPKLLIQFQNNGVVDDSQLPKDRFSAERLKGVDSTLKIQPAKLEDSAVYLCASSLGQGGNEQFFGPGTRLTVL.